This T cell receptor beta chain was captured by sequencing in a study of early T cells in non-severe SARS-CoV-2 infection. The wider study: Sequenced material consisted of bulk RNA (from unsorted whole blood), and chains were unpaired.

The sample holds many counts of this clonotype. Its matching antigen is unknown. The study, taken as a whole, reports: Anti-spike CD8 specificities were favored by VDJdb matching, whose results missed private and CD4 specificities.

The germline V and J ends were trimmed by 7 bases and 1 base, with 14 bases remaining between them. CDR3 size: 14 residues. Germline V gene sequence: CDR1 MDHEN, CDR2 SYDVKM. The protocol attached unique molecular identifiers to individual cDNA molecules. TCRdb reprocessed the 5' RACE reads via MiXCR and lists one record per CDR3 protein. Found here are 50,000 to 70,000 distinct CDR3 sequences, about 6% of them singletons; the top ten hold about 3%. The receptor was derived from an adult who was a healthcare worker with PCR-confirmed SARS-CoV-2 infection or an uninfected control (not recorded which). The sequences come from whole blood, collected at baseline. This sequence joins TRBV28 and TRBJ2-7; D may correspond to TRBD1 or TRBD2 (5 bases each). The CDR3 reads CASTEWGISYEQYF. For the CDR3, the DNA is TGTGCCAGCACCGAGTGGGGGATTTCCTACGAGCAGTACTTC. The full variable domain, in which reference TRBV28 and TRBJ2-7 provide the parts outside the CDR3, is DVKVTQSSRYLVKRTGEKVFLECVQDMDHENMFWYRQDPGLGLRLIYFSYDVKMKEKGDIPEGYSVSREKKERFSLILESASTNQTSMYLCASTEWGISYEQYFGPGTRLTVT.